Listed below are T cell receptor beta chains from one sample, sequenced in a study of cytomegalovirus exposure and HLA in healthy donors. Data came from immunoSEQ multiplex PCR; TCRdb stores just in-frame clones and leaves some out. Of some 200,000 clones in the sample, under 85% were seen once. The sample taken for sequencing was PBMCs. The receptors were gathered from a man aged 45-65 years in good health and CMV-seronegative. CDR3s include the opening cysteine and the closing phenylalanine or tryptophan. D genes are given only for firm matches. Rows give clone size only sometimes, using once, few, many, or a class for an expanded clone.

>TRBD2|TRBJ2-2|TRBV5-1|-
CASSEGLAITGELFF
TGCGCCAGCAGCGAGGGACTAGCGATCACCGGGGAGCTGTTTTTT
>TRBD2|TRBJ2-5|TRBV5-1|-
CASSRGTSVGETQYF
TGCGCCAGCAGCCGAGGGACTAGCGTGGGTGAGACCCAGTACTTC
>TRBD2|TRBJ2-5|TRBV7-8|few
CASSGGLAGGSEQYF
TGTGCCAGCAGCGGGGGACTAGCGGGCGGATCTGAGCAGTACTTC
>TRBD1|TRBJ1-2|TRBV5-4|few
CASSLDQGAHYGYTF
TGTGCCAGCAGCTTGGATCAGGGGGCGCACTATGGCTACACCTTC
>-|TRBJ1-3|TRBV25-1|-
CASSEGGLGIGNTIYF
TGTGCCAGCAGTGAAGGGGGCCTTGGTATTGGAAACACCATATATTTT
>-|TRBJ2-1|TRBV7-9|once
CASSLAVSGNNEQFF
TGTGCCAGCAGCTTAGCGGTTAGCGGAAACAATGAGCAGTTCTTC
>TRBD1|TRBJ1-2|TRBV18|-
CASSPGTGGGGSGYTF
TGTGCCAGCTCACCAGGGACAGGTGGGGGTGGCTCCGGCTACACCTTC
>-|TRBJ1-4|TRBV19|-
CASSMYSNEKLFF
TGTGCCAGTAGTATGTACAGTAATGAAAAACTGTTTTTT
>-|TRBJ2-7|TRBV14|-
CASSQVSEEIEQYF
TGTGCCAGCAGCCAAGTGTCTGAGGAGATCGAGCAGTACTTC
>-|TRBJ1-5|TRBV6-1|-
CASSPQGGNQPQHF
TGTGCCAGCAGCCCACAGGGCGGTAATCAGCCCCAGCATTTT
>TRBD1|TRBJ1-4|TRBV30|-
CAWSVPGQGEKLFF
TGTGCCTGGAGTGTCCCTGGACAGGGAGAAAAACTGTTTTTT
>-|TRBJ1-1|TRBV30|-
CAWSVGSRGAFF
TGTGCCTGGAGTGTGGGGTCCAGGGGAGCTTTCTTT
>-|TRBJ2-4|TRBV11-2|-
CASSSWEDQAKNIQYF
TGTGCCAGCAGCTCCTGGGAGGACCAAGCCAAAAACATTCAGTACTTC
>-|TRBJ1-1|TRBV18|-
CASSPWEDEAFF
TGTGCCAGCTCCCCCTGGGAGGATGAAGCTTTCTTT
>-|TRBJ2-7|TRBV5-1|-
CASSLDDSKGAYEQYF
TGCGCCAGCAGCTTGGACGACTCGAAGGGGGCCTACGAGCAGTACTTC
>TRBD2|TRBJ2-3|TRBV6-6|-
CASSPSGSTDTQYF
TGTGCCAGCAGCCCTAGCGGGAGCACAGATACGCAGTATTTT
>TRBD2|TRBJ2-2|TRBV7-2|few
CASSLMRGGRENTGELFF
TGTGCCAGCAGCCTAATGAGGGGCGGGAGGGAAAACACCGGGGAGCTGTTTTTT
>-|TRBJ2-1|TRBV4-1|-
CASSYRLHEQFF
TGCGCCAGCAGCTACAGGTTGCATGAGCAGTTCTTC
>TRBD2|TRBJ2-1|TRBV29-1|few
CSVAGGSSYNEQFF
TGCAGCGTTGCGGGGGGGAGCTCCTACAATGAGCAGTTCTTC
>-|TRBJ2-1|TRBV19|-
CASSIGGRAYNEQFF
TGTGCCAGTAGTATAGGAGGGCGAGCCTACAATGAGCAGTTCTTC
>TRBD2|TRBJ2-4|TRBV5-4|-
CASSLGSWVGEGRKNIQYF
TGTGCCAGCAGCTTGGGTTCCTGGGTAGGGGAGGGGCGAAAAAACATTCAGTACTTC
>TRBD1|TRBJ2-7|TRBV28|-
CASSSPPGTGYEQYF
TGTGCCAGCAGTTCCCCCCCCGGGACAGGGTATGAGCAGTACTTC
>-|TRBJ1-5|TRBV19|-
CASSIKLNSNQPQHF
TGTGCCAGTAGTATTAAACTAAATAGCAATCAGCCCCAGCATTTT
>TRBD1|TRBJ1-2|TRBV7-9|-
CASSSRGTGDTGYGYTF
TGTGCCAGCAGCAGCCGCGGGACAGGGGATACGGGCTATGGCTACACCTTC
>-|TRBJ1-2|TRBV18|-
CASSPNRNYGYTF
TGTGCCAGCTCACCTAACAGAAACTATGGCTACACCTTC
>TRBD1|TRBJ1-1|TRBV5-1|-
CASSAQGPNTEAFF
TGCGCCAGCAGCGCACAGGGGCCGAACACTGAAGCTTTCTTT
>TRBD2|TRBJ2-3|TRBV25-1|-
CASSDGRLAGDTQYF
TGTGCCAGCAGTGATGGTCGACTAGCGGGGGATACGCAGTATTTT
>TRBD1|TRBJ2-4|TRBV9|-
CASSASTGPKNIQYF
TGTGCCAGCAGCGCATCGACAGGGCCCAAAAACATTCAGTACTTC
>-|TRBJ1-2|TRBV18|-
CASSPRTSGYGYTF
TGTGCCAGCTCACCACGAACGTCAGGCTATGGCTACACCTTC
>TRBD1|TRBJ2-7|TRBV5-1|-
CASSASTGPREQYF
TGCGCCAGCAGCGCCTCGACAGGGCCCCGCGAGCAGTACTTC
>-|TRBJ2-5|TRBV7-8|-
CASSSGTLQETQYF
TGTGCCAGCAGCTCCGGGACTCTCCAAGAGACCCAGTACTTC
>-|TRBJ2-5|TRBV4-1|-
CASSPILAETQYF
TGCGCCAGCAGCCCAATTCTTGCGGAGACCCAGTACTTC
>-|TRBJ2-1|TRBV7-2|-
CASTSWGSDYYNEQFF
TGTGCCAGCACTTCATGGGGTAGCGACTACTACAATGAGCAGTTCTTC
>-|TRBJ1-3|TRBV7-6|-
CASSLLSGGRAGNTIYF
TGTGCCAGCAGCTTACTCTCCGGGGGGAGGGCTGGAAACACCATATATTTT
>-|TRBJ2-7|TRBV6-1|-
CASIDNSGGSYEQYF
TGTGCCAGCATAGATAACAGCGGTGGCTCCTACGAGCAGTACTTC
>-|TRBJ1-4|TRBV7-2|-
CASSLVWGGEKLFF
TGTGCCAGCAGCTTAGTTTGGGGAGGGGAAAAACTGTTTTTT
>TRBD1|TRBJ2-2|TRBV5-5|-
CASSGDRSNTGELFF
TGTGCCAGCAGCGGGGACAGATCGAACACCGGGGAGCTGTTTTTT
>TRBD2|TRBJ2-1|TRBV27|few
CASSLGTSYSYNEQFF
TGTGCCAGCAGTCTCGGGACTAGTTACTCCTACAATGAGCAGTTCTTC
>-|TRBJ1-1|TRBV28|-
CASSLRSMNTEAFF
TGTGCCAGCAGTCTCCGGTCCATGAACACTGAAGCTTTCTTT
>-|TRBJ2-2|TRBV29-1|-
CSVENVAGELFF
TGCAGCGTTGAGAACGTAGCCGGGGAGCTGTTTTTT
>TRBD2|TRBJ2-7|TRBV5-4|-
CASSSFTSGRFYEQYF
TGTGCCAGCAGCTCATTTACTAGCGGGAGGTTCTACGAGCAGTACTTC
>TRBD1|TRBJ2-7|TRBV9|-
CASSVGTGAYEQYF
TGTGCCAGCAGCGTAGGGACAGGGGCCTACGAGCAGTACTTC
>TRBD1|TRBJ2-4|TRBV10-2|-
CASSAGTGLSNIQYF
TGCGCCAGCAGTGCCGGGACAGGGCTAAGCAACATTCAGTACTTC
>TRBD2|TRBJ2-3|TRBV10-1|-
CASSGGSGNSTDTQYF
TGCGCCAGCAGTGGGGGGAGCGGGAATAGCACAGATACGCAGTATTTT
>TRBD2|TRBJ2-3|TRBV11-3|-
CASSQGWSGSGTDTQYF
TGTGCCAGCAGCCAAGGATGGAGCGGGAGCGGCACAGATACGCAGTATTTT
>-|TRBJ1-2|TRBV28|-
CASSLSGTNYGYTF
TGTGCCAGCAGTTTATCAGGCACCAACTATGGCTACACCTTC
>-|TRBJ1-5|TRBV7-9|-
CASSPAPGDNQPQHF
TGTGCCAGCAGCCCCGCCCCTGGAGACAATCAGCCCCAGCATTTT
>TRBD1|TRBJ2-5|TRBV5-1|-
CASSLGTGSAGTQYF
TGCGCCAGCAGCTTGGGGACAGGGTCAGCGGGGACCCAGTACTTC
>TRBD2|TRBJ2-7|TRBV30|-
CAWSQTTSGRAREQYF
TGTGCCTGGAGTCAAACTACTAGCGGGAGGGCCCGGGAGCAGTACTTC
>-|TRBJ2-7|TRBV5-1|-
CASSSTGFHEQYF
TGCGCCAGCAGCTCGACAGGTTTTCACGAGCAGTACTTC
>TRBD2|TRBJ2-7|TRBV9|-
CASSVGLAENYEQYF
TGTGCCAGCAGCGTAGGACTAGCGGAAAACTACGAGCAGTACTTC
>TRBD2|TRBJ2-1|TRBV9|-
CASKPTSGSSYNEQFF
TGTGCCAGCAAACCCACTAGCGGGAGTTCCTACAATGAGCAGTTCTTC
>-|TRBJ2-2|TRBV30|-
CAWAREIRVGGELFF
TGTGCCTGGGCGAGGGAGATTCGGGTTGGCGGGGAGCTGTTTTTT
>-|TRBJ2-1|TRBV2|-
CARGRGFYNEQFF
TGTGCCAGGGGCCGGGGGTTCTACAATGAGCAGTTCTTC
>TRBD2|TRBJ2-1|TRBV20-1|few
CSARTSNEQFF
TGCAGTGCTCGGACTAGTAATGAGCAGTTCTTC
>-|TRBJ1-2|TRBV2|-
CASRTGPAGSYGYTF
TGTGCCAGCAGAACGGGGCCGGCGGGATCCTATGGCTACACCTTC
>-|TRBJ2-1|TRBV5-1|-
CASSTGVGGYNEQFF
TGCGCCAGCAGCACCGGGGTGGGAGGCTACAATGAGCAGTTCTTC
>TRBD2|TRBJ2-3|TRBV6-6|-
CASTLRGVDTQYF
TGTGCCAGCACTCTACGGGGGGTGGATACGCAGTATTTT
>-|TRBJ2-1|TRBV9|-
CASSIEVIAEGDEQFF
TGTGCCAGCAGCATAGAGGTGATAGCGGAAGGGGATGAGCAGTTCTTC
>TRBD1|TRBJ1-2|TRBV5-5|-
CASSLGTLTGAPYGYTF
TGTGCCAGCAGCTTGGGAACTCTTACAGGGGCCCCCTATGGCTACACCTTC